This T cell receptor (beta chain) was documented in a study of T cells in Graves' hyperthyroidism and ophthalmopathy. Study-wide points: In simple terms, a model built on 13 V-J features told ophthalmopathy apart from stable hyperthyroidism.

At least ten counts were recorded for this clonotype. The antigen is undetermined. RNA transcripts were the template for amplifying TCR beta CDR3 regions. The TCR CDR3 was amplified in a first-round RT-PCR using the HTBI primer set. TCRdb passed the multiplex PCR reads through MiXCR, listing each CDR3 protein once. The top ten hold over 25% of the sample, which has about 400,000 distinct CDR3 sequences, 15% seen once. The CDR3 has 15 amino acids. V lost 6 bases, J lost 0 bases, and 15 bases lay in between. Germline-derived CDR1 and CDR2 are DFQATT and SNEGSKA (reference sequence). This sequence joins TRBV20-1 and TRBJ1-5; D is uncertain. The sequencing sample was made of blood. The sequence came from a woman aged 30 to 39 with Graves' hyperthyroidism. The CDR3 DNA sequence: TGCAGTGCCAACCACCGGACCTATAGCAATCAGCCCCAGCATTTT. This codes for CSANHRTYSNQPQHF.